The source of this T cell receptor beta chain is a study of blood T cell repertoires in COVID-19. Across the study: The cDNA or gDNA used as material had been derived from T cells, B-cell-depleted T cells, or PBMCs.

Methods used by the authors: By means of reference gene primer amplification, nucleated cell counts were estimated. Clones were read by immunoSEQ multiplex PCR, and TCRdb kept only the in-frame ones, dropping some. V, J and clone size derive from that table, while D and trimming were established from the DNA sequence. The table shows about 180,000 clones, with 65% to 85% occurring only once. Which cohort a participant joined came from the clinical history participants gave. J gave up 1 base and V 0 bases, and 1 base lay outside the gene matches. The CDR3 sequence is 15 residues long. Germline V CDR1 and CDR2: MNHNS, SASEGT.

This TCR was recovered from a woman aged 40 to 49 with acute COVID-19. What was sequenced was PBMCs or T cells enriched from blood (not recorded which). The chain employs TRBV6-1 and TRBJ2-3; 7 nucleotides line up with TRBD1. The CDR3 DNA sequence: TGTGCCAGCAGTGAAGCGGGGACAGGCACAGATACGCAGTATTTT. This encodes CASSEAGTGTDTQYF.